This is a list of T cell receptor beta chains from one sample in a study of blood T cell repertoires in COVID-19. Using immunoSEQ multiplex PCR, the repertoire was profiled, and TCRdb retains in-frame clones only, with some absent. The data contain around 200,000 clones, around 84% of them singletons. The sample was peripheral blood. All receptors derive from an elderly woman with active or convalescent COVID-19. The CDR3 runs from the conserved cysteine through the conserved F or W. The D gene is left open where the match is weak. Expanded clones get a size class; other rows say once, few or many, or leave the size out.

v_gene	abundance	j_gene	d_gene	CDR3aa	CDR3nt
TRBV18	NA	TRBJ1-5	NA	CASSPYRDNQPQHF	TGTGCCAGCTCACCATATCGAGACAATCAGCCCCAGCATTTT
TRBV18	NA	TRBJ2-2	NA	CASSPPGDTGELFF	TGTGCCAGCTCACCACCCGGGGACACCGGGGAGCTGTTTTTT
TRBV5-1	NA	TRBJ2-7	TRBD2	CASSLFLAGGYSYEQYF	TGCGCCAGCAGCTTGTTCCTAGCGGGAGGTTACTCCTACGAGCAGTACTTC
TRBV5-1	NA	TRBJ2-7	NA	CASSSSTGYAYEQYF	TGCGCCAGCAGCTCTTCGACAGGCTATGCCTACGAGCAGTACTTC
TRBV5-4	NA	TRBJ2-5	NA	CASSSQGTETQYF	TGTGCCAGCAGCTCGCAGGGAACGGAGACCCAGTACTTC
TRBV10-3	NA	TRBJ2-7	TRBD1	CAISEPGTGEGIYEQYF	TGTGCCATCAGTGAACCCGGGACAGGCGAGGGTATCTACGAGCAGTACTTC
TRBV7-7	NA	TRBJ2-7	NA	CASSLVPGGYEQYF	TGTGCCAGCAGCTTAGTGCCGGGCGGGTACGAGCAGTACTTC
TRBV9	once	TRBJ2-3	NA	CASSGGTDTQYF	TGTGCCAGCAGCGGCGGCACAGATACGCAGTATTTT
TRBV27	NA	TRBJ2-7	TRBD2	CASSLGREGPHEQYF	TGTGCCAGCAGTTTAGGGAGGGAGGGCCCCCACGAGCAGTACTTC
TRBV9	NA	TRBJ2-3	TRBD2	CASSVNPGLVGNTQYF	TGTGCCAGCAGCGTAAATCCGGGACTAGTGGGCAATACGCAGTATTTT